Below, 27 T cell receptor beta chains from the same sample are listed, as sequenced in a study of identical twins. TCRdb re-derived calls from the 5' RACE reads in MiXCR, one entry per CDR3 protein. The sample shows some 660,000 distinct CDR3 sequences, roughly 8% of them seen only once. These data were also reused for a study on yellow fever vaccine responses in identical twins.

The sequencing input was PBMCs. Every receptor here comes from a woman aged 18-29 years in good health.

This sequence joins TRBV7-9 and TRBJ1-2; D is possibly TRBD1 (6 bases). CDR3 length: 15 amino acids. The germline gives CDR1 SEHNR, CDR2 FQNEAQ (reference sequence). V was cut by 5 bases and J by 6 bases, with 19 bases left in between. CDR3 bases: TGTGCCAGCAGCCCCCGGACAGTCCCCCGGCATGGCTACACCTTC. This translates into CASSPRTVPRHGYTF.

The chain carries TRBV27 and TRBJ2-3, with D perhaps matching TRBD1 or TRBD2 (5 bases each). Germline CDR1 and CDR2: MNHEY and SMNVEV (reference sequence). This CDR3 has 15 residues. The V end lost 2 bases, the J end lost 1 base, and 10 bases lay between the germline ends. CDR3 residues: CASSLRGVGTDTQYF. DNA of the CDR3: TGTGCCAGCAGTTTACGAGGGGTTGGCACAGATACGCAGTATTTT.

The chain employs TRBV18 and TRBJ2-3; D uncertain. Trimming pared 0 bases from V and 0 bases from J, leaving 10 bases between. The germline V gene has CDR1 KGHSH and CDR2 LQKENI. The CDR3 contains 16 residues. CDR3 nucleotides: TGTGCCAGCTCACCACCTGGCAGATCTAGCACAGATACGCAGTATTTT. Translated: CASSPPGRSSTDTQYF. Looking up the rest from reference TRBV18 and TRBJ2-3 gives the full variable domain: NAGVMQNPRHLVRRRGQEARLRCSPMKGHSHVYWYRQLPEEGLKFMVYLQKENIIDESGMPKERFSAEFPKEGPSILRIQQVVRGDSAAYFCASSPPGRSSTDTQYFGPGTRLTVL.

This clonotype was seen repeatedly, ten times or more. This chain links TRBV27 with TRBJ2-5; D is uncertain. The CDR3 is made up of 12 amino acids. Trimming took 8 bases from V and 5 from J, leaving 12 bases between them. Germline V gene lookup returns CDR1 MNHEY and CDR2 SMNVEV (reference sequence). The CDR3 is CASGVSRETQYF. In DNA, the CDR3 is TGTGCCAGCGGGGTTTCTCGGGAGACCCAGTACTTC.

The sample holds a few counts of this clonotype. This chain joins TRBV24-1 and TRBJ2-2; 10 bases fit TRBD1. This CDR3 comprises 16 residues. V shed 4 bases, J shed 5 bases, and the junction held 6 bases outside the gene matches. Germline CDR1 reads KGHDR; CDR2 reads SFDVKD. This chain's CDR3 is CATSDRDRGSTGELFF. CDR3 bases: TGTGCCACCAGTGACCGGGACAGGGGTAGTACCGGGGAGCTGTTTTTT.

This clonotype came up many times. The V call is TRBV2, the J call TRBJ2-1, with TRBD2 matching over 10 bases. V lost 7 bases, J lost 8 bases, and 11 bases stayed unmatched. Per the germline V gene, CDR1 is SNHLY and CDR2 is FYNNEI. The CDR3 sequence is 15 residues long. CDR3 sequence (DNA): TGTGCCAGCAAAGAGCGGGAGGGCCGGAGCGATGAGCAGTTCTTC. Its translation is CASKEREGRSDEQFF.

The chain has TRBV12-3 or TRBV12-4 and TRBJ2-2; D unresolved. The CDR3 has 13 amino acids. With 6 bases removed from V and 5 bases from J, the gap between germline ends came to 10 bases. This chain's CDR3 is CASSAIGTGELFF. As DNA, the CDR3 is TGTGCCAGCAGCGCAATAGGAACCGGGGAGCTGTTTTTT.

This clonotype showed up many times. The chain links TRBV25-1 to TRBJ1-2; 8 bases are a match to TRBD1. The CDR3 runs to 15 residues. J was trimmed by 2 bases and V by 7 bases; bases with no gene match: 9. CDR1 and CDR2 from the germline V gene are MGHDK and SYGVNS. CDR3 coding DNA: TGTGCCAGCACCCATACGGACAGGGAAAACTATGGCTACACCTTC. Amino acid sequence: CASTHTDRENYGYTF.

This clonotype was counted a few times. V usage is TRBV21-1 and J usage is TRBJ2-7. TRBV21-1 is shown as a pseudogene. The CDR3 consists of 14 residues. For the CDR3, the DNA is TGTGCCAGCAGCACAAGGGACAGCTCCTACGAGCAGTACTTC. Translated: CASSTRDSSYEQYF.

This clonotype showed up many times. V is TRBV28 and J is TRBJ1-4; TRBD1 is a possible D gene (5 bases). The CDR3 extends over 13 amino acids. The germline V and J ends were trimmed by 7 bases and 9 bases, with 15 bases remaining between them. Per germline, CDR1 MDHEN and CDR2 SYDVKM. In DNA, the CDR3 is TGTGCCAGCAAGGGGCAGGGTAGCAAAAAACTGTTTTTT. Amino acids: CASKGQGSKKLFF.

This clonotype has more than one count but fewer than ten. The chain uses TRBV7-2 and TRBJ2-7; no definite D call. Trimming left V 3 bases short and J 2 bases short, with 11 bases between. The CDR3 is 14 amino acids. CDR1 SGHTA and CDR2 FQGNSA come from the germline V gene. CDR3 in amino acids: CASSFRASPYEQYF. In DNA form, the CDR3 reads TGTGCCAGCAGCTTTCGAGCCTCCCCCTACGAGCAGTACTTC.

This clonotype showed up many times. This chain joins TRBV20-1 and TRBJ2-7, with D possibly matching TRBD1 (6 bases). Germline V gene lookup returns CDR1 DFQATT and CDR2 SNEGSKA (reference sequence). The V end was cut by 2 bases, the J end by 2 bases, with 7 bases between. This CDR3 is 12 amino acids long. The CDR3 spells CSARRTAYEQYF. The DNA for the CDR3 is TGCAGTGCTAGAAGGACAGCCTACGAGCAGTACTTC.

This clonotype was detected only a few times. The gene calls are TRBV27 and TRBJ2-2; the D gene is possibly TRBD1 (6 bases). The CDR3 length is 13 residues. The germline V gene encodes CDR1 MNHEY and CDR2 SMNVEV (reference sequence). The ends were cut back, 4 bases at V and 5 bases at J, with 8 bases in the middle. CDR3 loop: CASSWGQTGELFF. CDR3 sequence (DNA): TGTGCCAGCAGTTGGGGGCAAACCGGGGAGCTGTTTTTT.

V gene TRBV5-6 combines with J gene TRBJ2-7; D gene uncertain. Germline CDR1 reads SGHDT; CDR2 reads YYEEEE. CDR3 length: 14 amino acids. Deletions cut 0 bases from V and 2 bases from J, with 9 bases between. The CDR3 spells CASSLGQLAYEQYF. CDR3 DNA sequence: TGTGCCAGCAGCTTGGGGCAGCTAGCCTACGAGCAGTACTTC.

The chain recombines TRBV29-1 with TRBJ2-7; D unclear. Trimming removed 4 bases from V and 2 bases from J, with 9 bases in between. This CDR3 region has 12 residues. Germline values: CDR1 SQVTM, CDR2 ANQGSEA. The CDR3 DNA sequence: TGCAGCGTTGGCCTAGACACCTACGAGCAGTACTTC. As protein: CSVGLDTYEQYF.

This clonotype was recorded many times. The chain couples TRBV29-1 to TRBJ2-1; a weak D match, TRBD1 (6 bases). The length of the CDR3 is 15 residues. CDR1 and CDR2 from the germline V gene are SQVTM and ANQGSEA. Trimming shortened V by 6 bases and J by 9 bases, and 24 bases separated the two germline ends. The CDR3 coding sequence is TGCAGCGTCACCAAACGGCCTCGGGAAGGGGGTGAGCAGTTCTTC. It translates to CSVTKRPREGGEQFF.

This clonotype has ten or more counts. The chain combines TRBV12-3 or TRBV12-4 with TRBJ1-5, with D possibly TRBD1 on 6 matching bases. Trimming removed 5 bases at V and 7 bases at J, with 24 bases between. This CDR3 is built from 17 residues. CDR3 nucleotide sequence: TGTGCCAGCAGTCATGGTAACCTTCCGGGACATAGGCAGCCCCAGCATTTT. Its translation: CASSHGNLPGHRQPQHF.

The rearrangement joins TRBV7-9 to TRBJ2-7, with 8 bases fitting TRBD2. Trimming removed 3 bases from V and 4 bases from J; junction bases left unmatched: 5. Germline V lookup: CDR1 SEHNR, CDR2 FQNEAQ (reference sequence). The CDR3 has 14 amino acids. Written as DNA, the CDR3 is TGTGCCAGCAGCTTCCCGGGACTAGTTTACGAGCAGTACTTC. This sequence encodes CASSFPGLVYEQYF.

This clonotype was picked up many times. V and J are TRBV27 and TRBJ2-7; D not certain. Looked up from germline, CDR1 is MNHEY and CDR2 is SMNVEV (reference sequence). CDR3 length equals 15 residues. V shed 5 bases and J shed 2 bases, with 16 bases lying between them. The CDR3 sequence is CASSPSADRPYEQYF. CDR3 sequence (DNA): TGTGCCAGCAGTCCCAGCGCAGATAGGCCCTACGAGCAGTACTTC.

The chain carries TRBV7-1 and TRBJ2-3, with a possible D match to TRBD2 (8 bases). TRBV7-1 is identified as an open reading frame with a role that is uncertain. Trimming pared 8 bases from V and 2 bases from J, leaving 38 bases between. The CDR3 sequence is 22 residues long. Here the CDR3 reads CASGQQLNPRDRYSGATDTQYF. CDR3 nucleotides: TGTGCCAGCGGTCAGCAGCTTAATCCCCGGGACAGATATAGCGGGGCCACAGATACGCAGTATTTT.

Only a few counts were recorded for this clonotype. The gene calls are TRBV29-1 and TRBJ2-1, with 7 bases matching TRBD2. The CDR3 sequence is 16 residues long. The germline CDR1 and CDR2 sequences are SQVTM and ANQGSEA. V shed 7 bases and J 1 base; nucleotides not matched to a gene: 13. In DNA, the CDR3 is TGCAGCGCCCGAAGCGGTAGCGGGCAATCCTACAATGAGCAGTTCTTC. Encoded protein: CSARSGSGQSYNEQFF.

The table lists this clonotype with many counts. CDR3 sequence: CSARGTVEWTGELFF. The DNA of the CDR3 is TGCAGTGCTAGAGGGACAGTCGAGTGGACCGGGGAGCTGTTTTTT. The chain has TRBV20-1 and TRBJ2-2; D is possibly TRBD1 (6 bases). The CDR3 spans 15 residues. Trimming pared 1 base from V and 5 bases from J, leaving 14 bases between. Per germline, CDR1 DFQATT and CDR2 SNEGSKA (reference sequence).

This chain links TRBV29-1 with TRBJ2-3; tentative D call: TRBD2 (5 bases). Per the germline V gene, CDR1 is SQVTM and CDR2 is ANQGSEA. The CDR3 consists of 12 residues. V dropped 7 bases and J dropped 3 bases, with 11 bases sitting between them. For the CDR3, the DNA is TGCAGCGAGACCGGGGAAACAGATACGCAGTATTTT. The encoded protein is CSETGETDTQYF.

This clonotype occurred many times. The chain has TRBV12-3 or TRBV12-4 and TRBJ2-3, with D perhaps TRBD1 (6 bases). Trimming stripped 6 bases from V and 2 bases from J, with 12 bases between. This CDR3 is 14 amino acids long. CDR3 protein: CASSPDRSTDTQYF. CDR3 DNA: TGTGCCAGCAGCCCGGACAGATCCACAGATACGCAGTATTTT.

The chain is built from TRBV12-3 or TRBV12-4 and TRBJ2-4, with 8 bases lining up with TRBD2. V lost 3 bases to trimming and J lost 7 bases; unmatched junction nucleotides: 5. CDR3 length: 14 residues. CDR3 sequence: CASSFAGGRNIQYF. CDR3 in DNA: TGTGCCAGCAGTTTCGCGGGGGGTAGGAACATTCAGTACTTC.

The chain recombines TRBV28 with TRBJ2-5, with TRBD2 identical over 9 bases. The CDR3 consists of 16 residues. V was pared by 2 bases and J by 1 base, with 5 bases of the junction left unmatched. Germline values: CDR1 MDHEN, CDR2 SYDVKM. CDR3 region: CASSLLAGTTQETQYF. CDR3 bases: TGTGCCAGCAGTTTACTAGCGGGGACGACCCAAGAGACCCAGTACTTC.

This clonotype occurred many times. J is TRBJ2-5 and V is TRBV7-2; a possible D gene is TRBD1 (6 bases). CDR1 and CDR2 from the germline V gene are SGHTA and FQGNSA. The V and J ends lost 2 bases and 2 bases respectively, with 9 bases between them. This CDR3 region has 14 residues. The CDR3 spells CASSLNREQETQYF. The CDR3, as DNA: TGTGCCAGCAGCTTAAACAGGGAGCAAGAGACCCAGTACTTC.